This entry lists 26 T cell receptor beta chains sequenced from one sample in a study of T cell repertoires in cytomegalovirus infection. Antigen specificity for these receptors is unknown. TCRdb processed the reads anew with MiXCR; each CDR3 protein has one entry. This sample has fewer than 850,000 distinct CDR3 sequences, with around 29% found just once. This material consisted of cultured CD8+ T cells from PBMCs, taken from culture after CMV antigen stimulation. These receptors all come from a human donor in good health (CMV status not recorded). Some clones in this sample may be carry-over from other donors' samples.

The chain joins TRBV2 to TRBJ2-3; tentative D call: TRBD1 (6 bases). V lost 4 bases to trimming and J lost 5 bases, with 19 bases between them. The CDR3 contains 16 residues. CDR1 and CDR2 from the germline V gene are SNHLY and FYNNEI. The CDR3 is CASSVVVGQGLDTQYF. CDR3 DNA sequence: TGTGCCAGCAGTGTTGTAGTCGGGCAGGGGTTAGATACGCAGTATTTT.

This clonotype has only a few counts. This chain connects TRBV28 to TRBJ1-2; D unresolved. CDR3 length equals 14 residues. V was shortened by 4 bases and J by 2 bases, with 11 bases between the two germline ends. Germline loops: CDR1 MDHEN, CDR2 SYDVKM. CDR3 residues: CASSSTRKNYGYTF. The CDR3 DNA sequence: TGTGCCAGCAGTTCAACTCGGAAGAACTATGGCTACACCTTC.

The V call is TRBV7-9, the J call TRBJ2-1, with D perhaps given as TRBD1 or TRBD2 (5 bases each). The germline V gene has CDR1 SEHNR and CDR2 FQNEAQ (reference sequence). Trimming stripped 1 base from V and 8 bases from J, with 15 bases between. The CDR3 is made up of 15 amino acids. The CDR3 sequence: CASSLVQGALYEQFF. As DNA, the CDR3 is TGTGCCAGCAGCTTAGTCCAGGGAGCCCTCTATGAGCAGTTCTTC.

The chain is built from TRBV4-1 and TRBJ2-2; 8 positions match TRBD1. J lost 6 bases, V lost 1 base, and 7 bases had no gene match. This CDR3 spans 16 amino acids. CDR1 is MGHRA and CDR2 is YSYEKL in the germline V gene. The CDR3 region is CASSQADREDSGELFF. The CDR3 bases are TGCGCCAGCAGCCAAGCGGACAGGGAGGATTCCGGGGAGCTGTTTTTT.

The chain uses TRBV10-3 and TRBJ2-7; TRBD1 might be the D (5 bases). CDR3 length: 14 amino acids. V was pared by 10 bases and J by 0 bases, with 16 bases between. Germline loops: CDR1 ENHRY, CDR2 SYGVKD. CDR3 in DNA: TGTGCCACCCTTATGACAGAAAGCTCCTACGAGCAGTACTTC. Its translation is CATLMTESSYEQYF.

V usage is TRBV7-9 and J usage is TRBJ1-1; D might be TRBD1 (6 bases). The CDR3 has 14 amino acids. V lost 4 bases, J lost 6 bases, and 15 bases lay in between. Germline V gene data show CDR1 as SEHNR and CDR2 as FQNEAQ (reference sequence). The CDR3 loop is CASSSWTEWAEAFF. CDR3 DNA: TGTGCCAGCAGCTCCTGGACAGAGTGGGCTGAAGCTTTCTTT.

The rearrangement links TRBV27 to TRBJ2-1; D not certain. CDR3 length: 14 amino acids. V lost 3 bases and J 4 bases, leaving 10 bases between the germline ends. Germline-derived CDR1 and CDR2 are MNHEY and SMNVEV (reference sequence). This CDR3 is CASSFADTYNEQFF. The CDR3 region has the DNA TGTGCCAGCAGTTTCGCCGATACTTACAATGAGCAGTTCTTC.

This clonotype has ten or more counts. This rearrangement joins TRBV7-2 to TRBJ2-2; tentatively, D is TRBD2 (6 bases). CDR1 is SGHTA, CDR2 FQGNSA, per germline. This CDR3 comprises 15 residues. V was cut by 4 bases and J by 2 bases, with 11 bases left in between. For the CDR3, the DNA is TGTGCCAGCAGCTCCCCGGGACTTAACACCGGGGAGCTGTTTTTT. Protein sequence: CASSSPGLNTGELFF.

This clonotype was counted ten times or more. The chain joins TRBV7-8 to TRBJ2-1; 10 bases align to TRBD2. Germline V gene lookup returns CDR1 SGHVS and CDR2 FQNEAQ. The CDR3 totals 19 residues. J lost 0 bases, V lost 0 bases, and 8 bases had no gene match. In nucleotides, the CDR3 is TGTGCCAGCAGCTTAGCCGGGACTAGCGCGACCTTCTCCTACAATGAGCAGTTCTTC. Amino acid sequence: CASSLAGTSATFSYNEQFF.

This chain links TRBV6-5 with TRBJ1-1; no clear D gene. Looked up from germline, CDR1 is MNHEY and CDR2 is SVGAGI. Trimming took off 1 base at V and 2 bases at J, with 11 bases between the two ends. The CDR3 covers 15 residues. CDR3 sequence reads: CASSYYHSANTEAFF. The CDR3 nucleotides read TGTGCCAGCAGTTACTATCACTCGGCCAACACTGAAGCTTTCTTT.

This chain connects TRBV7-9 to TRBJ1-6; D gene unclear. Trimming removed 10 bases from V and 9 bases from J, with 13 bases in between. This CDR3 contains 12 residues. CDR1 and CDR2 from the germline V gene are SEHNR and FQNEAQ (reference sequence). CDR3 nucleotides: TGTGCCATTCACAGTGGAGGTTCACCCCTCCACTTT. Translating gives CAIHSGGSPLHF.

The chain carries TRBV27 and TRBJ2-7, with 7 bases fitting TRBD2. Looked up from germline, CDR1 is MNHEY and CDR2 is SMNVEV (reference sequence). This CDR3 comprises 13 residues. V was clipped by 5 bases and J by 6 bases; unmatched bases: 7. CDR3: CASSIRGRGEQYF. The CDR3 coding sequence is TGTGCCAGCAGTATTAGAGGGAGGGGCGAGCAGTACTTC.

This chain uses TRBV19 with TRBJ2-1; TRBD1 agrees at 9 bases. The CDR3 sequence is 15 residues long. The V segment lost 3 bases and the J segment 8 bases; nucleotides outside the gene matches: 8. In germline, CDR1 is LNHDA, CDR2 SQIVND (reference sequence). As DNA, the CDR3 is TGTGCCAGTAGTATTATCCGGGACAGGGACCATGAGCAGTTCTTC. Its translation is CASSIIRDRDHEQFF.

In its sample, this clonotype ranks as medium-sized (0.01 to 0.1%). V gene TRBV7-2 combines with J gene TRBJ1-1, with D maybe TRBD1 (5 bases). In germline, CDR1 is SGHTA, CDR2 FQGNSA. This CDR3 spans 15 amino acids. Trimming pared 2 bases from V and 5 bases from J, leaving 15 bases between. As DNA, the CDR3 is TGTGCCAGCAGCTTACCAGGGACGGATCTTACTGAAGCTTTCTTT. This codes for CASSLPGTDLTEAFF. Full variable domain (rest looked up from reference TRBV7-2 and TRBJ1-1): GAGVSQSPSNKVTEKGKDVELRCDPISGHTALYWYRQSLGQGLEFLIYFQGNSAPDKSGLPSDRFSAERTGGSVSTLTIQRTQQEDSAVYLCASSLPGTDLTEAFFGQGTRLTVV.

V is TRBV20-1 and J is TRBJ2-1; D ambiguous. The germline V gene encodes CDR1 DFQATT and CDR2 SNEGSKA (reference sequence). The CDR3 runs 13 residues. With 2 bases removed from V and 7 bases from J, the gap between germline ends came to 12 bases. DNA of the CDR3: TGCAGTGCTAGACCTAAGGGTCGGAATGAGCAGTTCTTC. Amino acid sequence: CSARPKGRNEQFF.

This clonotype showed up just a few times. This sequence joins TRBV14 and TRBJ1-6; D unresolved. The V gene's germline CDR1 is SGHDN and CDR2 FVKESK. The CDR3 extends over 14 amino acids. Trimming took off 0 bases at V and 6 bases at J, with 6 bases between the two ends. In DNA form, the CDR3 reads TGTGCCAGCAGCCAAGATACAGTTAATTCACCCCTCCACTTT. Its translation is CASSQDTVNSPLHF.

The V call is TRBV2, the J call TRBJ2-1; possibly TRBD2 for D (6 bases). V lost 7 bases and J 6 bases, leaving 7 bases between the germline ends. From germline, CDR1 is SNHLY and CDR2 FYNNEI. This CDR3 contains 11 residues. CDR3 residues: CASTGGNEQFF. CDR3 bases: TGTGCCAGCACCGGGGGCAATGAGCAGTTCTTC.

This clonotype was recorded at least ten times. This chain connects TRBV4-1 to TRBJ2-7; D call uncertain. Germline loops: CDR1 MGHRA, CDR2 YSYEKL. This CDR3 contains 14 residues. Trimming stripped 1 base from V and 2 bases from J, with 9 bases between. CDR3 in DNA: TGCGCCAGCAGCCAAGTGGTGGGCCCCTACGAGCAGTACTTC. It is translated as CASSQVVGPYEQYF.

This clonotype has only a few counts. The V gene is TRBV3-1, the J gene TRBJ2-7; no clear D gene. The CDR3 is 12 amino acids. Looked up from germline, CDR1 is LGHDT and CDR2 is YNNKEL (reference sequence). Trimming took 2 bases from V and 5 from J, leaving 7 bases between them. The CDR3 nucleotides read TGTGCCAGCAGCCAAAAAGGGAACGAGCAGTACTTC. It is translated as CASSQKGNEQYF.

The genes are TRBV7-9 and TRBJ1-6, with 10 bases matching TRBD1. V lost 6 bases, J lost 9 bases, and 5 bases stayed unmatched. This CDR3 region has 14 residues. The germline CDR1 and CDR2 sequences are SEHNR and FQNEAQ (reference sequence). As DNA, the CDR3 is TGTGCCAGCAGGCCCGGGACAGGGGTTTCACCCCTCCACTTT. The encoded protein is CASRPGTGVSPLHF.

The DNA of the CDR3 is TGTGCCAGCAGTTACGCGCACAGGGGCACAGATACGCAGTATTTT. This codes for CASSYAHRGTDTQYF. The chain has TRBV6-1 and TRBJ2-3; weak D call: TRBD1 (6 bases). The CDR3 extends over 15 amino acids. Germline-derived CDR1 and CDR2 are MNHNS and SASEGT. Between the trimmed V and J ends, which lost 5 bases and 1 base, there was a span of 13 bases.

On this clonotype itself: At one end, the junction sequence differs from germline, possibly due to a read error. The chain carries TRBV6-5 and TRBJ2-1; maybe TRBD1 (6 bases). The CDR3 has 12 amino acids. The germline V gene has CDR1 MNHEY and CDR2 SVGAGI. CDR3 in amino acids: CVSRDTSNEQFF. For the CDR3, the DNA is TGTGTCAGCAGGGACACCAGTAATGAGCAGTTCTTC.

This clonotype was detected only a few times. In nucleotides, the CDR3 is TGTGCCAGCAGTGATCCCCAGCGGGGGTTCACCGGGGAGCTGTTTTTT. This encodes CASSDPQRGFTGELFF. The chain uses TRBV2 and TRBJ2-2; TRBD2 agrees at 8 bases. The germline V gene has CDR1 SNHLY and CDR2 FYNNEI. The ends lost 3 bases at V and 4 bases at J; junction bases unmatched: 7. The CDR3 runs to 16 residues.

This clonotype came up many times. The chain uses TRBV7-6 and TRBJ2-7, with D perhaps matching TRBD1 (5 bases). V lost 2 bases and J lost 0, with 8 bases in between. The CDR3 has 14 residues. CDR1 is SGHVS, CDR2 FNYEAQ, per germline. DNA of the CDR3: TGTGCCAGCAGCTTAAGACAGAGCTCCTACGAGCAGTACTTC. Protein: CASSLRQSSYEQYF.

V gene TRBV3-1 combines with J gene TRBJ2-1; 11 bases align to TRBD2. The length of the CDR3 is 19 residues. The V and J ends lost 2 bases and 5 bases, in that order; junction bases with no gene match: 14. CDR1 and CDR2 (germline): LGHDT, YNNKEL (reference sequence). The CDR3 region has the DNA TGTGCCAGCAGCCAAACTGCTTTATTGACTAGCGGGGTCCACAATGAGCAGTTCTTC. Translated: CASSQTALLTSGVHNEQFF.

This clonotype was found a few times. The chain is built from TRBV5-4 and TRBJ2-3; TRBD1 aligns across 7 bases. The CDR3 is 16 residues long. J gave up 2 bases and V 2 bases, and 8 bases lay outside the gene matches. Germline V gene data show CDR1 as SGHNT and CDR2 as YYREEE (reference sequence). Written as DNA, the CDR3 is TGTGCCAGCAGCTTCGACGGACAGGCACTCACAGATACGCAGTATTTT. Protein product: CASSFDGQALTDTQYF.